This T cell receptor (beta chain) was observed in a study of blood T cell repertoires in COVID-19. The wider study: Sites across the United States, Italy and Spain contributed samples from acute and convalescent COVID-19. PBMCs, B-cell-depleted T cells, or T cells were the source of the cDNA or gDNA that made up the material.

Source study methods: From reference gene primer amplification, estimates of nucleated cell counts were derived. Libraries were prepared by immunoSEQ multiplex PCR; TCRdb keeps only in-frame clonotypes and omits some of them. Clone size and V and J calls were adopted from that table, with D and trimming inferred from the DNA. The sample shows around 200,000 clones, around 87% of them seen only once. A few counts support this clone. Germline CDR1 and CDR2: SGHNT and YYREEE (reference sequence). The CDR3 loop spans 13 amino acids. V was pared by 2 bases and J by 5 bases, with 11 bases between. This chain uses TRBV5-4 with TRBJ2-7, with a tentative D call TRBD1 (5 bases). The source is a middle-aged man with active or convalescent COVID-19. Material: peripheral blood. The CDR3 region is CASSFSGSDEQYF. For the CDR3, the DNA is TGTGCCAGCAGCTTTTCAGGGTCCGACGAGCAGTACTTC.